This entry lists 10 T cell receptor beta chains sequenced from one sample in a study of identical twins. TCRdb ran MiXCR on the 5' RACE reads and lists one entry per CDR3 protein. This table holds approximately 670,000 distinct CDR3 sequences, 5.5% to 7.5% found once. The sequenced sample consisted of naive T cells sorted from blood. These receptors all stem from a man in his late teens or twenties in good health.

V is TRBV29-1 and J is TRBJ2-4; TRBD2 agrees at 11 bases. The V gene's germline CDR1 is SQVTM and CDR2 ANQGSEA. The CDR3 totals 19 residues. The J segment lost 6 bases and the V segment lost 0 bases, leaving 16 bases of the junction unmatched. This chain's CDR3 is CSVEDRGSGRAKGANIQYF. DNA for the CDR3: TGCAGCGTTGAAGATCGGGGTAGCGGGAGGGCCAAGGGGGCAAACATTCAGTACTTC.

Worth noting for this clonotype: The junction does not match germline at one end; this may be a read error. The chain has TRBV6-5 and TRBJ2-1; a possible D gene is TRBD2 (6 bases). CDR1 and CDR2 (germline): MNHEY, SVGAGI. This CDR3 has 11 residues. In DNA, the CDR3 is TGTGCCAGCAGCTACACGGGGGAGCGGTTCTTC. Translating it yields CASSYTGERFF.

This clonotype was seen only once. CDR3 bases: TGTGCCAGCAGTCTCCAGGGTGCTAAATTGGGCAATGAGCAGTTCTTC. Protein: CASSLQGAKLGNEQFF. This sequence joins TRBV12-3 or TRBV12-4 and TRBJ2-1, with D maybe TRBD1 (5 bases). CDR3 size: 16 residues. Trimming cost V 5 bases and J 6 bases, with 20 bases left between them.

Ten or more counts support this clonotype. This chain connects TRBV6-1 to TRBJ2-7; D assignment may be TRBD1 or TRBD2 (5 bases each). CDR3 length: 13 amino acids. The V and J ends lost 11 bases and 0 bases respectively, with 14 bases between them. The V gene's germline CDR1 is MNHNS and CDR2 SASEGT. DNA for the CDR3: TGTGCCGCCTGGGACCCTAACTCCTACGAGCAGTACGTC. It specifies CAAWDPNSYEQYV.

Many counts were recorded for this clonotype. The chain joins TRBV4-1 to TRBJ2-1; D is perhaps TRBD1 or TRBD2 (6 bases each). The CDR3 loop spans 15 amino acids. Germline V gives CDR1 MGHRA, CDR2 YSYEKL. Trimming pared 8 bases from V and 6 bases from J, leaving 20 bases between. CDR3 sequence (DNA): TGCGCCAGCCGGGGGAAGGGGGGATCTTTCAATGAGCAGTTCTTC. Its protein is CASRGKGGSFNEQFF.

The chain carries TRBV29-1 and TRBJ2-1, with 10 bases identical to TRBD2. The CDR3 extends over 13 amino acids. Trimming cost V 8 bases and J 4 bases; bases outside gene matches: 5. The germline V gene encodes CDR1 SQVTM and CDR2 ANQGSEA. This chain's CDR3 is CSPKLAGYNEQFF. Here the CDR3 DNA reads TGCAGCCCCAAACTAGCGGGATACAATGAGCAGTTCTTC.

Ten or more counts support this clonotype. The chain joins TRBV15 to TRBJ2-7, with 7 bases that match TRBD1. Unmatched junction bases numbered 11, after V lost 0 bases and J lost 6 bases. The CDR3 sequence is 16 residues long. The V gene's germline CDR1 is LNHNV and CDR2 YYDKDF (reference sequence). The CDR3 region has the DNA TGTGCCACCAGCAGAGATCCACAATTGACAGGGCTCGAGCAGTACTTC. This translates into CATSRDPQLTGLEQYF.

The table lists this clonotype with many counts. The CDR3 DNA is TGTGCCAGCAGTGCCTACGGGTCTAGTGTTGAAGCTGAGCAGTTCTTC. Its protein is CASSAYGSSVEAEQFF. The chain couples TRBV6-1 to TRBJ2-1; D gene uncertain. Per the germline V gene, CDR1 is MNHNS and CDR2 is SASEGT. V was cut by 4 bases and J by 9 bases, with 22 bases left in between. There are 16 residues in the CDR3.

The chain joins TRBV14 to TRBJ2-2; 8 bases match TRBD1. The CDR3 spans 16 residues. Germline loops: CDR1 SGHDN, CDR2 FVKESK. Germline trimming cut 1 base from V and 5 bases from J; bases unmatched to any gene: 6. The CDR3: CASSQVGTGLTGELFF. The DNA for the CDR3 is TGTGCCAGCAGCCAAGTAGGGACAGGCCTGACCGGGGAGCTGTTTTTT.

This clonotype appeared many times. CDR3 region: CASAFGYYYNEQFF. CDR3 DNA sequence: TGTGCCAGCGCGTTTGGGTACTACTACAATGAGCAGTTCTTC. The chain recombines TRBV12-3 or TRBV12-4 with TRBJ2-1; D ambiguous. The CDR3 is made up of 14 amino acids. The ends were cut back, 8 bases at V and 3 bases at J, with 14 bases in the middle.